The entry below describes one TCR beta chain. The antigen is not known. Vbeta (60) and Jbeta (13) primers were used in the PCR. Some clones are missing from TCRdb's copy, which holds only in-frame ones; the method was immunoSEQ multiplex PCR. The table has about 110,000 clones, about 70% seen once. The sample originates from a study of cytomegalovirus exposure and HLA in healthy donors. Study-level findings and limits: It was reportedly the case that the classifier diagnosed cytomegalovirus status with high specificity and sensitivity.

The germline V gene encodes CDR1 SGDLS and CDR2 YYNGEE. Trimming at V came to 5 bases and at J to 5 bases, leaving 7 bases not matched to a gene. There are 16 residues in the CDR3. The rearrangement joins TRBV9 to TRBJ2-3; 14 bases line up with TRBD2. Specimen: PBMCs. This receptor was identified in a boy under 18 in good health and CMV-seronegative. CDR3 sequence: CASSAGLAGGIDTQYF. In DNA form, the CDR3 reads TGTGCCAGCAGTGCCGGACTAGCGGGAGGAATAGATACGCAGTATTTT. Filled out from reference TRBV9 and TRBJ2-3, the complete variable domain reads DSGVTQTPKHLITATGQRVTLRCSPRSGDLSVYWYQQSLDQGLQFLIQYYNGEERAKGNILERFSAQQFPDLHSELNLSSLELGDSALYFCASSAGLAGGIDTQYFGPGTRLTVL.